This is a list of T cell receptor beta chains from one sample in a study of blood T cells in healthy people across ages. Each CDR3 protein is one row after TCRdb ran MiXCR on the 5' RACE reads. The top ten hold about two fifths of the sample, which has about 640,000 distinct CDR3 sequences, approximately 50% seen once. The sequenced sample consisted of blood. The receptors come from a man aged 60 to 69 in good health. Each CDR3 is given without its conserved first and last residue. Fields, in order: V gene, J gene, CDR3 protein.

TRBV6-6,TRBJ1-2,ASSNRGANYGYT
TRBV28,TRBJ1-1,ASSFPGAGTEAF
TRBV20-1,TRBJ2-7,SARDPTRQGRGYEQY
TRBV6-5,TRBJ2-7,ASMGLQFYNEQY
TRBV13,TRBJ2-1,ASSGRAYNEQF
TRBV2,.,ASTGTGGRETQY
TRBV20-1,TRBJ1-5,SAGPGNNQPQH
TRBV18,TRBJ2-3,ASSPRRQGSTDTQY
TRBV4-1,TRBJ1-2,ASSQRHRVSYGYT
TRBV12-3/TRBV12-4,TRBJ2-1,ASSSPGGPLNEQF
TRBV12-3/TRBV12-4,TRBJ1-4,ASSLADGTANNEKLF
TRBV2,TRBJ1-2,ASRGPGGAGYGYT
TRBV5-1,TRBJ1-1,ASSQRQGNTEAF
TRBV5-1,TRBJ2-5,ASSRGLAGGPTQETQY
TRBV6-1,TRBJ1-1,ASSEYRYPTEAF
TRBV10-2,TRBJ2-1,ASSEVTGGAGEQF
TRBV3-1,TRBJ1-1,ASSQDWAGQEAF
TRBV12-3/TRBV12-4,TRBJ1-2,ASSFLVNYGYT
TRBV5-1,.,ASSMDGTYNEQY
TRBV7-2,TRBJ2-7,ASSYLAGGNYEQY
TRBV7-9,TRBJ2-5,ASSLGLVTRETQY
TRBV12-3/TRBV12-4,TRBJ2-3,ASTLDTSSTDTQY
TRBV2,TRBJ1-5,ASSEVRGSQPQH
TRBV29-1,TRBJ1-1,SVAAEEGTEAF
TRBV7-9,TRBJ1-2,ASSRDRGFYGYT
TRBV18,TRBJ2-5,ASSPTEGETQY
TRBV20-1,TRBJ2-1,SAPGLAGSYNEQF
TRBV4-1,TRBJ2-7,ASSQAQSSSYEQY
TRBV12-3/TRBV12-4,TRBJ2-7,ASSFEGFEQY